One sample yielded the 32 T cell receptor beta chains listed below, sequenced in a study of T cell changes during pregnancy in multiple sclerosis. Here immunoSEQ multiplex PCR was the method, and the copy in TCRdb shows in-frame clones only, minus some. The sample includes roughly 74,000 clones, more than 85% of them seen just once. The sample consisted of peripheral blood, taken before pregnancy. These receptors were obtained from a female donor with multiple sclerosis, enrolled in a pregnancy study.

CDR3 coding DNA: TGTGCCAGCAGCGCCTTCGGCTCTGGAAACACCATATATTTT. Translated: CASSAFGSGNTIYF. The rearrangement links TRBV7-8 to TRBJ1-3; D gene ambiguous. Between the trimmed V and J ends, which lost 5 bases and 0 bases, there was a span of 8 bases. The CDR3 sequence is 14 residues long. Germline-derived CDR1 and CDR2 are SGHVS and FQNEAQ.

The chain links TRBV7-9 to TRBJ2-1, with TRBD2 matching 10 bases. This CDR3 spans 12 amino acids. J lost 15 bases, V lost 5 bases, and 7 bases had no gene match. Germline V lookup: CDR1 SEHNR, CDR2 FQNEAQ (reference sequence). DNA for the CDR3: TGTGCCAGCAGCCCAGTAGCGGGGGGTGGGTTCTTC. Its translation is CASSPVAGGGFF.

This chain's CDR3 is CASSPPDRRDPSTDTQYF. The CDR3 region has the DNA TGTGCCAGCTCACCTCCGGACAGGAGAGACCCTAGCACAGATACGCAGTATTTT. The chain combines TRBV18 with TRBJ2-3, with 7 positions matching TRBD1. CDR3 length equals 18 residues. V lost 3 bases, J lost 0 bases, and 12 bases stayed unmatched. Germline lookup yields CDR1 KGHSH and CDR2 LQKENI. The complete variable domain, with remaining parts taken from reference TRBV18 and TRBJ2-3, reads NAGVMQNPRHLVRRRGQEARLRCSPMKGHSHVYWYRQLPEEGLKFMVYLQKENIIDESGMPKERFSAEFPKEGPSILRIQQVVRGDSAAYFCASSPPDRRDPSTDTQYFGPGTRLTVL.

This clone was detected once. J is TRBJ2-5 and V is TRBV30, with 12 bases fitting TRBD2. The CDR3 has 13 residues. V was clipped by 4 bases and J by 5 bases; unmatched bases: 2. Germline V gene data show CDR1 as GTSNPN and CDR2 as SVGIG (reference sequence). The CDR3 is CAWTSGGVETQYF. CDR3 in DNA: TGTGCCTGGACTAGCGGGGGGGTGGAGACCCAGTACTTC.

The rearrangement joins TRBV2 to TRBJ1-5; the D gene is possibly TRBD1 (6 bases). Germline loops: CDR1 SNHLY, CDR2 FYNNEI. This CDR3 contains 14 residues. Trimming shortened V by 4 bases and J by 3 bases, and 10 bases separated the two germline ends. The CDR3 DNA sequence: TGTGCCAGCAGTGGGGACACTTCCAATCAGCCCCAGCATTTT. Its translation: CASSGDTSNQPQHF. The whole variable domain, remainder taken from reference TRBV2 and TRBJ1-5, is EPEVTQTPSHQVTQMGQEVILRCVPISNHLYFYWYRQILGQKVEFLVSFYNNEISEKSEIFDDQFSVERPDGSNFTLKIRSTKLEDSAMYFCASSGDTSNQPQHFGDGTRLSIL.

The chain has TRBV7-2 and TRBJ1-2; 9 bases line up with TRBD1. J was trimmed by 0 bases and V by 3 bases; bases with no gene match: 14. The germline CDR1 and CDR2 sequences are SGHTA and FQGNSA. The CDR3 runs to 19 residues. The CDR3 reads CASSFILRDRERTNYGYTF. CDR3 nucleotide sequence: TGTGCCAGCAGCTTCATCCTCCGGGACAGGGAGAGAACTAACTATGGCTACACCTTC.

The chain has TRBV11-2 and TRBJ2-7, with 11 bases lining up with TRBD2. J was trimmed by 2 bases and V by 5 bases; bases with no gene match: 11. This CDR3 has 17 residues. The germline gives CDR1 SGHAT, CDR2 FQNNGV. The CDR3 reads CASSPSVRLAGTYEQYF. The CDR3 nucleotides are TGTGCCAGCAGCCCCTCAGTTAGACTAGCGGGGACCTACGAGCAGTACTTC.

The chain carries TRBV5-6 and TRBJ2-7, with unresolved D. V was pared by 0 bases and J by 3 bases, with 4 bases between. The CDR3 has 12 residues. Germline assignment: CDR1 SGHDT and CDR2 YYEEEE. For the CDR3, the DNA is TGTGCCAGCAGCTTGGCGAGCTACGAGCAGTACTTC. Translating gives CASSLASYEQYF.

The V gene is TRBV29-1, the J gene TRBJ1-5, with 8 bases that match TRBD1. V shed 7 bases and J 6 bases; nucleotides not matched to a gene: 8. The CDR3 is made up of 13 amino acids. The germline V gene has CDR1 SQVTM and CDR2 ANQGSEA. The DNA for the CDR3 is TGCAGCGCAGAGACAGGGGAAAGTCAGCCCCAGCATTTT. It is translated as CSAETGESQPQHF.

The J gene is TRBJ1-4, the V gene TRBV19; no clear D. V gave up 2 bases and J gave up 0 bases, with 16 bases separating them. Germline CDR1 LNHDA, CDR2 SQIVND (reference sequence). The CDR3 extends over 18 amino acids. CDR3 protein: CASSIFGRAAATNEKLFF. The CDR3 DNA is TGTGCCAGTAGTATATTCGGGAGGGCGGCAGCAACTAATGAAAAACTGTTTTTT.

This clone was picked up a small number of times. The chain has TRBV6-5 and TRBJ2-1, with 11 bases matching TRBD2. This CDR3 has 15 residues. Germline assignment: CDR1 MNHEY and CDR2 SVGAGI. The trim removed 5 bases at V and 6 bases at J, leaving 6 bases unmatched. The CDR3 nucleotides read TGTGCCAGCAGTCAGGGGACTAGCGGCTTCAATGAGCAGTTCTTC. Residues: CASSQGTSGFNEQFF.

In DNA, the CDR3 is TGTGCCAGCAGTTTAGCGGCTAGCGGGGGGAGGTATGAGCAGTTCTTC. Translation gives CASSLAASGGRYEQFF. The chain combines TRBV27 with TRBJ2-1, with 11 bases that match TRBD2. In germline, CDR1 is MNHEY, CDR2 SMNVEV (reference sequence). This CDR3 region has 16 residues. V shed 2 bases and J 8 bases; nucleotides not matched to a gene: 8.

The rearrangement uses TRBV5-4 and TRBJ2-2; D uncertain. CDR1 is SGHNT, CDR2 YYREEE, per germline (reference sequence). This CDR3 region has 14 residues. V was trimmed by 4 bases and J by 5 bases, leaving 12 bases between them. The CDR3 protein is CASSPLAETGELFF. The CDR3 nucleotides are TGTGCCAGCAGCCCCCTTGCGGAAACCGGGGAGCTGTTTTTT.

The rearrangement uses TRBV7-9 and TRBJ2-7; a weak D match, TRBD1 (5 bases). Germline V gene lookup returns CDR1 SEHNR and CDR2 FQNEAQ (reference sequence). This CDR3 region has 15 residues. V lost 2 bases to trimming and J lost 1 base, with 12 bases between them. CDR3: CASSLISDRSYEQYF. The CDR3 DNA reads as TGTGCCAGCAGCTTAATTTCCGACAGATCCTACGAGCAGTACTTC.

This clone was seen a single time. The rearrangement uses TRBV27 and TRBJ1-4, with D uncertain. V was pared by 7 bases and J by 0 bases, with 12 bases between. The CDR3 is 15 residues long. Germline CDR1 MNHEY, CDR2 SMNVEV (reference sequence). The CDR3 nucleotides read TGTGCCAGCATGGGTATTGGAGCAACTAATGAAAAACTGTTTTTT. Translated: CASMGIGATNEKLFF. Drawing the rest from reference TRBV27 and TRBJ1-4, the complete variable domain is EAQVTQNPRYLITVTGKKLTVTCSQNMNHEYMSWYRQDPGLGLRQIYYSMNVEVTDKGDVPEGYKVSRKEKRNFPLILESPSPNQTSLYFCASMGIGATNEKLFFGSGTQLSVL.

The CDR3 DNA is TGTGCCACCTCCGACCCAGACAGGAGCAATCAGCCCCAGCATTTT. Translated, it gives CATSDPDRSNQPQHF. The V call is TRBV18, the J call TRBJ1-5; the D gene is possibly TRBD1 (6 bases). The CDR3 is made up of 15 amino acids. V was pared by 10 bases and J by 1 base, with 17 bases between. CDR1 and CDR2 from the germline V gene are KGHSH and LQKENI.

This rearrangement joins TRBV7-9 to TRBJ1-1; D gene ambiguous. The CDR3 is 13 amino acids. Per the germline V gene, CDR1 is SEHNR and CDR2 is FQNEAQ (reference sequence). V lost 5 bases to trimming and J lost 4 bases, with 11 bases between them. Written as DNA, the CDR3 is TGTGCCAGCAGCCCCCAGGTCCTCACTGAAGCTTTCTTT. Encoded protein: CASSPQVLTEAFF.

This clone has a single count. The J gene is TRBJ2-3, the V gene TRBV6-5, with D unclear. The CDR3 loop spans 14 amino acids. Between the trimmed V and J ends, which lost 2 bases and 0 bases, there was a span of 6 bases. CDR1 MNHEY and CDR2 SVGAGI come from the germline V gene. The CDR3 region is CASSYATSTDTQYF. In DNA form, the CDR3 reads TGTGCCAGCAGTTACGCAACTAGCACAGATACGCAGTATTTT.

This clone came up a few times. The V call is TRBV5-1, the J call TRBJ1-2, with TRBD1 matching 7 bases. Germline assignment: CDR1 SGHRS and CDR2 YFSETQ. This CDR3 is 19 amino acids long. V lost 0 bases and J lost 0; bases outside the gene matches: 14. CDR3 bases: TGCGCCAGCAGCTTGGAGGCAGGGGGAAATTTAGGGTCTAACTATGGCTACACCTTC. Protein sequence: CASSLEAGGNLGSNYGYTF.

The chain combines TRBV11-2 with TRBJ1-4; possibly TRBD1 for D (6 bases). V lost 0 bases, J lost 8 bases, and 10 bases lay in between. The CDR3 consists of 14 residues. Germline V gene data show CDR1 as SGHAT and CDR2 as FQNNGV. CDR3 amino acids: CASSLDRGREKLFF. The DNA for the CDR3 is TGTGCCAGCAGCTTAGACAGGGGTAGGGAAAAACTGTTTTTT.

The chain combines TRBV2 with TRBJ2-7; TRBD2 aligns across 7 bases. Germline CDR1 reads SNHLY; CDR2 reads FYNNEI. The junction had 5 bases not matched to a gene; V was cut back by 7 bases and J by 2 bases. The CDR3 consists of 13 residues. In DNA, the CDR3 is TGTGCCAGCAAAGTAGCGGGTCCCTACGAGCAGTACTTC. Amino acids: CASKVAGPYEQYF.

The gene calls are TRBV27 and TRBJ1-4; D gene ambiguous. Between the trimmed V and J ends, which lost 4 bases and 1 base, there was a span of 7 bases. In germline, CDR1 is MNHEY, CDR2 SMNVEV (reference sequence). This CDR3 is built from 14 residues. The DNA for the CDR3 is TGTGCCAGCAGTTACAGTCGAACTAATGAAAAACTGTTTTTT. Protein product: CASSYSRTNEKLFF.

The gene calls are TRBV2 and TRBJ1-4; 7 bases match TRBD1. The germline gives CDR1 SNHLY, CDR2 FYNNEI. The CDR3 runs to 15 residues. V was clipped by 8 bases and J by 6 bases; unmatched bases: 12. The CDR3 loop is CASQSTGQHHEKLFF. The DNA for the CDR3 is TGTGCCAGCCAATCGACGGGACAGCACCATGAAAAACTGTTTTTT.

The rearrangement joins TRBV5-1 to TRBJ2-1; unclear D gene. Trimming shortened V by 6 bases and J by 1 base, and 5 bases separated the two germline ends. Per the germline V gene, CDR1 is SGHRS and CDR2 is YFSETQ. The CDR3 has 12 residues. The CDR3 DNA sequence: TGCGCCAGCACCCGGTCCTACAATGAGCAGTTCTTC. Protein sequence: CASTRSYNEQFF. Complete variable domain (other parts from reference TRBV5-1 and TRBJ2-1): KAGVTQTPRYLIKTRGQQVTLSCSPISGHRSVSWYQQTPGQGLQFLFEYFSETQRNKGNFPGRFSGRQFSNSRSEMNVSTLELGDSALYLCASTRSYNEQFFGPGTRLTVL.

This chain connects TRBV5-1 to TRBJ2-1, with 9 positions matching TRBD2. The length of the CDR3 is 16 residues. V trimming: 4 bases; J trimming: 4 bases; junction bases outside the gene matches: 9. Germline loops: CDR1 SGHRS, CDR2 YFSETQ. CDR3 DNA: TGCGCCAGCAGCCCCGTAGCGGGAGTAACGTACAATGAGCAGTTCTTC. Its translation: CASSPVAGVTYNEQFF.

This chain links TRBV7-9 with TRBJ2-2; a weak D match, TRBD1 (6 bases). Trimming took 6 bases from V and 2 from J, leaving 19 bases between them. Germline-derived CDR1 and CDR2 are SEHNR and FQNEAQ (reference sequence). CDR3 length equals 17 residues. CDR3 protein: CASRTEGGGINTGELFF. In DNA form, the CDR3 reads TGTGCCAGCAGAACCGAAGGGGGTGGGATAAACACCGGGGAGCTGTTTTTT.

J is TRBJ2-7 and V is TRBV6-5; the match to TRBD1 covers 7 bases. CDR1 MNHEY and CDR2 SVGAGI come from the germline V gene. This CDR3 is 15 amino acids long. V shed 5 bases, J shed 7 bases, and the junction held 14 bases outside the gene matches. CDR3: CASSTGTVPTIEQYF. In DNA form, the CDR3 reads TGTGCCAGCAGTACGGGGACAGTACCTACGATAGAGCAGTACTTC.

DNA of the CDR3: TGTGCCAGCAGTTGGACAGGGGCCGAGCAGTACTTC. Its translation: CASSWTGAEQYF. The V call is TRBV27, the J call TRBJ2-7; 9 bases match TRBD1. This CDR3 is built from 12 residues. V lost 4 bases to trimming and J lost 6 bases; unmatched junction nucleotides: 1. Germline V gene data show CDR1 as MNHEY and CDR2 as SMNVEV (reference sequence).

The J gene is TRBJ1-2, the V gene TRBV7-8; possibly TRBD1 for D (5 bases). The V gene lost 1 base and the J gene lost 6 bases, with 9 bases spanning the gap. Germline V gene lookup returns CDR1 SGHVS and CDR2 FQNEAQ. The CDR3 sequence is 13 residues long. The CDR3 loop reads CASSLGGRDGYTF. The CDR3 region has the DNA TGTGCCAGCAGCTTAGGGGGCAGAGATGGCTACACCTTC.

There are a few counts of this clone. This CDR3 is CASSLDWASRQFF. In DNA, the CDR3 is TGTGCCAGCAGCTTAGATTGGGCGTCCAGGCAGTTCTTC. The chain links TRBV11-2 to TRBJ2-1; no firm D call. There are 13 residues in the CDR3. Trimming took 0 bases from V and 12 from J, leaving 12 bases between them. From germline, CDR1 is SGHAT and CDR2 FQNNGV.

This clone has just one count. The CDR3 nucleotides read TGTGCCAGCACCGGGGGGAGACAGATATATGGCTACACCTTC. Amino acids: CASTGGRQIYGYTF. This chain uses TRBV7-3 with TRBJ1-2; D might be TRBD1 (5 bases). Germline V gene data show CDR1 as SGHTA and CDR2 as FQGTGA. CDR3 length: 14 residues. The V gene lost 7 bases and the J gene lost 5 bases, with 17 bases spanning the gap. Drawing the rest from reference TRBV7-3 and TRBJ1-2, the complete variable domain is GAGVSQTPSNKVTEKGKYVELRCDPISGHTALYWYRQSLGQGPEFLIYFQGTGAADDSGLPNDRFFAVRPEGSVSTLKIQRTERGDSAVYLCASTGGRQIYGYTFGSGTRLTVV.

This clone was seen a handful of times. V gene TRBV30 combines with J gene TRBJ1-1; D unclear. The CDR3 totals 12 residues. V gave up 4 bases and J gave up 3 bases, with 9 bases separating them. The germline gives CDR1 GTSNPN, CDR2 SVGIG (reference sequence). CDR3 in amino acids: CAWTAVYTEAFF. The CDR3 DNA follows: TGTGCCTGGACCGCGGTCTACACTGAAGCTTTCTTT.